Listed below are T cell receptor beta chains from one sample, sequenced in a study of tumor T cells in aggressive B-cell lymphoma. Clones were sequenced by immunoSEQ multiplex PCR, and TCRdb holds only the in-frame ones, with some missing. The sample consists of 300 to 450 clones, over 85% of them appearing once. Sequencing input: tumor tissue. The receptors shown here come from an adult with diffuse large B cell lymphoma. Each CDR3 is given with its conserved first and last residue. D genes are given only for firm matches. Clone size is not always given. Where it is, it says once, few, many or a class for expanded clones.

-	-	TRBV5-6	TRBJ1-1	TGTGCCAGCAGCCGAGGGGGCACTGAAGCTTTCTTT	CASSRGGTEAFF
TRBD2	-	TRBV19	TRBJ2-7	TGTGCCAGTAGTAGGGCTAGCGGGTTTGCCTACGAGCAGTACTTC	CASSRASGFAYEQYF
TRBD1	-	TRBV27	TRBJ1-1	TGTGCCAGCAAAGGGACAGGCTACACTGAAGCTTTCTTT	CASKGTGYTEAFF
-	-	TRBV27	TRBJ2-5	TGTGCCAGCAGTGCTCTAACTGCTCAAGAGACCCAGTACTTC	CASSALTAQETQYF
-	-	TRBV6-1	TRBJ1-2	TGTGCCAGCAGGGAAGGGGTAGCAGGCTACACCTTC	CASREGVAGYTF
TRBD2	-	TRBV4-1	TRBJ2-7	TGCGCCAGCAGCCAACAGACTAGCGGGATTTACGAGCAGTACTTC	CASSQQTSGIYEQYF
-	once	TRBV10-2	TRBJ1-5	TGCGCCAGCAGTGAGACAGCTCCGGGGGCCCAGCATTTT	CASSETAPGAQHF
-	once	TRBV7-8	TRBJ2-5	TGTGCCAGCAGCTTAGGTGGGGGACAAGAGTACTTC	CASSLGGGQEYF
TRBD2	-	TRBV11-2	TRBJ2-1	TGTGCCAGCAGACCGCTAGCGGGAAATGGCAATGAGCAGTTCTTC	CASRPLAGNGNEQFF
-	-	TRBV19	TRBJ1-4	TGTGCCAGTAGTATAGGAGAAAATGAAAAACTGTTTTTT	CASSIGENEKLFF
TRBD2	-	TRBV30	TRBJ2-1	TGTGCCTGGAGGACTAGCGGGAGCAATGAGCAGTTCTTC	CAWRTSGSNEQFF
-	once	TRBV5-1	TRBJ2-3	TGCGCCAGCAGCTTCGGACAGAACACAGATACGCAGTATTTT	CASSFGQNTDTQYF
-	once	TRBV5-8	TRBJ2-3	TGTGCCAGCAGCTTGGATTGGGGCAGGGTGGGGGATACGCAGTATTTT	CASSLDWGRVGDTQYF
TRBD1	once	TRBV19	TRBJ2-7	TGTGCCAGTAGTGACAGGGGACGCTACGAGCAGTACTTC	CASSDRGRYEQYF
-	-	TRBV19	TRBJ1-4	TGTGCCAGTAGTTTCGGACTGAAGAATGAAAAACTGTTTTTT	CASSFGLKNEKLFF
TRBD2	-	TRBV6-1	TRBJ2-1	TGTGCCAGCAGTGAGGCACCGACTAGCGGGAGCCCCCGTGAGCAGTTCTTC	CASSEAPTSGSPREQFF
-	-	TRBV6-1	TRBJ1-6	TGTGCCAGTACAGGGTGGTATAATTCACCCCTCCACTTT	CASTGWYNSPLHF
-	-	TRBV29-1	TRBJ2-7	TGCAGCGTTGAGAACCCTAGCGAGCAGTACTTC	CSVENPSEQYF
TRBD2	-	TRBV28	TRBJ2-3	TGTGCCAGCAGCTCTAGCGGGAGCACAGATACGCAGTATTTT	CASSSSGSTDTQYF
TRBD1	-	TRBV11-3	TRBJ2-7	TGTGCCAGCAGCCCGGGACAGGGAAGGGAGCAGTACTTC	CASSPGQGREQYF
TRBD2	-	TRBV5-8	TRBJ2-3	TGTGCCAGCAGCTTGGCCTGGGGGAGGGCCACAGATACGCAGTATTTT	CASSLAWGRATDTQYF
TRBD1	-	TRBV30	TRBJ1-5	TGTGCCTGGAGTGTAGGGACAGGGGGCGGGCAGCCCCAGCATTTT	CAWSVGTGGGQPQHF
-	-	TRBV6-6	TRBJ2-1	TGTGCCAGCAGTTACTTACACTCCTACAATGAGCAGTTCTTC	CASSYLHSYNEQFF
TRBD2	-	TRBV6-5	TRBJ2-1	TGTGCCAGCGGCCGGGACTACAGAGACAATGAGCAGTTCTTC	CASGRDYRDNEQFF
-	-	TRBV5-1	TRBJ2-7	TGCGCCAGCAGCTTGGCTCCAACCGGGATCTACGAGCAGTACTTC	CASSLAPTGIYEQYF
TRBD2	-	TRBV11-2	TRBJ2-1	TGTGCCAGCAGCTTAGGGCGGGAGGGCTTGTACAATGAGCAGTTCTTC	CASSLGREGLYNEQFF
-	once	TRBV28	TRBJ1-2	TGTGCCAGCAGTTTATTTCAGGGGTCTTGGGGCTACACCTTC	CASSLFQGSWGYTF